The rows below give T cell receptor beta chains drawn from one sample of a study of OX40 agonist ivuxolimab in advanced cancers. Libraries were prepared by immunoSEQ multiplex PCR; TCRdb keeps only in-frame clonotypes and omits some of them. Of under 75,000 clones listed, 92% are singletons. Source: CD4+ or CD8+ T cells sorted from blood, taken in a trial of the OX40 agonist ivuxolimab. The receptors derive from an adult with an advanced solid tumor such as melanoma, head and neck, liver or kidney cancer. CDR3s include the opening cysteine and the closing phenylalanine or tryptophan. D genes are given only for firm matches. The size field is filled for only some rows; it gives once, few, many or a size class.

>TRBJ1-2|15|TRBV28|-|TRBD1
TGTGCCAGCAGTTCCTACGGGACAGTGTACTATGGCTACACCTTC
CASSSYGTVYYGYTF
>TRBJ2-1|15|TRBV9|once|-
TGTGCCAGCAGCGTATCAGGGCTAGACTACAATGAGCAGTTCTTC
CASSVSGLDYNEQFF
>TRBJ2-1|10|TRBV28|-|-
TGTGCCAGCAGTTTAAATGAGCAGTTCTTC
CASSLNEQFF
>TRBJ2-5|16|TRBV6-5|once|TRBD1
TGTGCCAGCAGTTACTTTGGGACAGGGGGAGGGGAGACCCAGTACTTC
CASSYFGTGGGETQYF
>TRBJ1-2|13|TRBV10-1|-|-
TGCGCCAGCAGGACAGACAGGTCCTATGGCTACACCTTC
CASRTDRSYGYTF
>TRBJ1-4|14|TRBV6-1|-|TRBD1
TGTGCCAGCAGTGTTGGGACAGGAAATGAAAAACTGTTTTTT
CASSVGTGNEKLFF
>TRBJ2-1|16|TRBV27|-|-
TGTGCCAGCAGTCCTCAAACCGCGGGCCCCTACAATGAGCAGTTCTTC
CASSPQTAGPYNEQFF
>TRBJ2-5|16|TRBV2|once|TRBD1
TGTGCCAGCAGTGAAGATGGGACAGGCTCCCAAGAGACCCAGTACTTC
CASSEDGTGSQETQYF
>TRBJ2-7|16|TRBV19|once|TRBD2
TGTGCCAGTAGTCCACCCGGACTAGCGGGAGCCCCCGAGCAGTACTTC
CASSPPGLAGAPEQYF
>TRBJ2-7|12|TRBV7-8|many|-
TGTGCCAGCAGCGACGGAGGGGACGAGCAGTACTTC
CASSDGGDEQYF
>TRBJ2-3|15|TRBV14|-|-
TGTGCCAGCAGCGGTTTGGGGGTCTTGGGAGATACGCAGTATTTT
CASSGLGVLGDTQYF
>TRBJ2-7|13|TRBV7-6|once|-
TGTGCCAGCTCCAAGGCCGGGGGCTACGAGCAGTACTTC
CASSKAGGYEQYF
>TRBJ2-3|14|TRBV27|-|TRBD1
TGTGCCAGCCGACCCACCACAGGGGGAGATACGCAGTATTTT
CASRPTTGGDTQYF
>TRBJ2-6|15|TRBV5-1|-|-
TGCGCCAGCAGCTTGGACGGCGCGGGGGCCAACGTCCTGACTTTC
CASSLDGAGANVLTF
>TRBJ1-4|14|TRBV6-6|-|-
TGTGCCAGCAGTACGATACCTCCTGATGAAAAACTGTTTTTT
CASSTIPPDEKLFF
>TRBJ2-4|15|TRBV7-9|-|-
TGTGCCAGCAGCCCAACTCCCGGGACTAAAAACATTCAGTACTTC
CASSPTPGTKNIQYF
>TRBJ1-2|14|TRBV15|-|TRBD1
TGTGCCACCAGCAAGGACAGGGAATTCTATGGCTACACCTTC
CATSKDREFYGYTF
>TRBJ2-5|14|TRBV2|-|TRBD1
TGTGCCAGCAGCCCTCTAGGACAGGCAGAGACCCAGTACTTC
CASSPLGQAETQYF
>TRBJ2-1|20|TRBV10-3|-|-
TGTGCCATCAGTGATCAGGAGCGGGCCTTTCCTTCCTCTTCCTACAATGAGCAGTTCTTC
CAISDQERAFPSSSYNEQFF
>TRBJ2-1|14|TRBV6-6|-|-
TGTGCCAGCAGCAATCACCCCTCCTACAATGAGCAGTTCTTC
CASSNHPSYNEQFF
>TRBJ2-2|14|TRBV2|-|TRBD1
TGTGCCAGCAGAACCAACAGGGGATTCGGGGAGCTGTTTTTT
CASRTNRGFGELFF
>TRBJ2-7|17|TRBV4-3|-|TRBD1
TGCGCCAGCAGCCAACTCGGGACAGGGGGCTCGTCCTACGAGCAGTACTTC
CASSQLGTGGSSYEQYF
>TRBJ2-5|15|TRBV27|-|-
TGTGCCAGCAGTTTATCCCTGGGCGGAGTGGAGACCCAGTACTTC
CASSLSLGGVETQYF
>TRBJ2-3|15|TRBV27|-|TRBD1
TGTGCCAGCAGTTACTACAGGGGATCCACAGATACGCAGTATTTT
CASSYYRGSTDTQYF
>TRBJ2-7|15|TRBV27|-|-
TGTGCCAGCAGTTTGGGGTATGGTGGGGCCTACGAGCAGTACTTC
CASSLGYGGAYEQYF
>TRBJ2-7|14|TRBV13|-|-
TGTGCCAGCAGCTCCCGGACATCCCCGAGGGAGCAGTACTTC
CASSSRTSPREQYF
>TRBJ1-1|14|TRBV2|-|-
TGTGCCAGCAGTGGGGACGACGTTATTTCTCCCGCTTTCTTT
CASSGDDVISPAFF
>TRBJ1-5|15|TRBV19|once|-
TGTGCCAGTAGTATTCGGGAGGGGCCGAATCAGCCCCAGCATTTT
CASSIREGPNQPQHF
>TRBJ1-1|13|TRBV19|-|-
TGTGCCAGTAGTTGGGACGACAGGACTGAAGCTTTCTTT
CASSWDDRTEAFF
>TRBJ2-1|14|TRBV28|-|TRBD1
TGTGCCAGCGCTGGGACAGGGCGTTACAATGAGCAGTTCTTC
CASAGTGRYNEQFF
>TRBJ2-2|16|TRBV7-2|-|-
TGTGCCAGCAGCTTATATCCCCTACACTGGGGCGGGGAGCTGTTTTTT
CASSLYPLHWGGELFF
>TRBJ1-2|13|TRBV28|-|-
TGTGCCAGCAGTTGGCGAGGTAACTATGGCTACACCTTC
CASSWRGNYGYTF
>TRBJ1-5|16|TRBV5-8|-|TRBD1
TGTGCCAGCTCAGACAGGGGGGCGATTAACAATCAGCCCCAGCATTTT
CASSDRGAINNQPQHF
>TRBJ2-5|18|TRBV7-2|-|TRBD2
TGTGCCAGCAGCCCCGGGACTAGCGGGGTTTCCTTCCAAGAGACCCAGTACTTC
CASSPGTSGVSFQETQYF
>TRBJ2-7|12|TRBV5-6|-|-
TGTGCCAGCAGCTTGAGTGCGTACGAGCAGTACTTC
CASSLSAYEQYF
>TRBJ2-7|14|TRBV4-1|few|-
TGCGCCAGCAGCCCTTCCAGCGGCTCCTACGAGCAGTACTTC
CASSPSSGSYEQYF
>TRBJ2-7|15|TRBV7-2|-|-
TGTGCCAGCAGCTTAGCGGACACGGCGTTATACGAGCAGTACTTC
CASSLADTALYEQYF
>TRBJ2-7|14|TRBV19|once|-
TGTGCCAGTAGTTTTGCGGGGGCTACGATGGAGCAGTACTTC
CASSFAGATMEQYF
>TRBJ2-1|12|TRBV27|-|-
TGTGCCAGCACCTCCCTAGAATACGAGCAGTTCTTC
CASTSLEYEQFF
>TRBJ1-1|12|TRBV27|once|-
TGTGCCAGCAGTTTGGGCTCCGGCCGGGCTTTCTTT
CASSLGSGRAFF
>TRBJ2-7|12|TRBV12-5|once|-
TGTGCTAGTGGTTCCAACAGCTACGAGCAGTACTTC
CASGSNSYEQYF
>TRBJ1-6|16|TRBV6-1|-|TRBD1
TGTGCCAGCAGTGAAATCCGGGGGACAGGCGGTTCACCCCTCCACTTT
CASSEIRGTGGSPLHF
>TRBJ2-5|17|TRBV28|-|TRBD2
TGTGCCAGCAGTGAACCGGGACTAGCGGGATCGGAAGAGACCCAGTACTTC
CASSEPGLAGSEETQYF
>TRBJ2-2|15|TRBV19|-|-
TGTGCCAGTAGCAACCGGGACTTTAACACCGGGGAGCTGTTTTTT
CASSNRDFNTGELFF
>TRBJ2-7|16|TRBV28|-|-
TGTGCCAGCAGTACCGCCTGGGGGGCAGAGGGCTACGAGCAGTACTTC
CASSTAWGAEGYEQYF
>TRBJ2-5|17|TRBV27|-|TRBD2
TGTGCCACCTCGGCGACTAGCGGGTCTTTACCGGGAGAGACCCAGTACTTC
CATSATSGSLPGETQYF
>TRBJ1-5|15|TRBV5-6|-|TRBD1
TGTGCCAGCAGCGAAGGACAGGGGTTAGCTCAGCCCCAGCATTTT
CASSEGQGLAQPQHF
>TRBJ2-3|14|TRBV9|-|TRBD2
TGTGCCAGCAGCACCTGGGGGGGGACAGATACGCAGTATTTT
CASSTWGGTDTQYF
>TRBJ2-7|11|TRBV11-2|few|TRBD1
TGTGCCAGCAGCTTCCGGGACAGGGAGTACTTC
CASSFRDREYF